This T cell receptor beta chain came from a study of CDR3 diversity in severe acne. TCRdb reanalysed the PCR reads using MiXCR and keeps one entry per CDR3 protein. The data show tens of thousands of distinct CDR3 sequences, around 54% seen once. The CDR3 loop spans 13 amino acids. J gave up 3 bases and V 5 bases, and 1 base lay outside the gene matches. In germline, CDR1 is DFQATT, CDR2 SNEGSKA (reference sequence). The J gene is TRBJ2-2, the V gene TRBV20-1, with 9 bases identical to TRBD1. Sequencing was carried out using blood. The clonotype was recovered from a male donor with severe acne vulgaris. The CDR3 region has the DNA TGCAGTGCTTGGACAGGGGACACCGGGGAGCTGTTTTTT. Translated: CSAWTGDTGELFF.